This T cell receptor (beta chain) originates from a study of cytomegalovirus exposure and HLA in healthy donors. Study observations and caveats: Rates of TCR association differed by HLA locus in a later analysis, with DRB1 highest and HLA-C lowest. Productive status was seen about 90% or about 30% of the time for most TCR beta V segments in an earlier analysis. CMV antigen specificity was confirmed in vitro for a few CMV-associated chains. Analyses of presence/absence relied on an assumption of roughly uniform sequencing depth across donors.

The table lists this clone with a count of one. As yet, its antigen is unknown. The sample holds other DNA sequences that translate to the same CDR3. This CDR3 contains 16 residues. With 2 bases removed from V and 1 base from J, the gap between germline ends came to 14 bases. The germline V gene encodes CDR1 MNHNS and CDR2 SASEGT. With 60 Vbeta and 13 Jbeta primers, the PCR was carried out. Assay: immunoSEQ multiplex PCR; the TCRdb copy retains only in-frame clones and omits some. The table has 90,000 or so clones, more than 70% seen once. Material: PBMCs. This clonotype originated in a man aged 55 to 70 in good health and CMV-seronegative. V usage is TRBV6-1 and J usage is TRBJ2-5; D possibly corresponds to TRBD2 (7 bases). CDR3 nucleotide sequence: TGTGCCAGCAGTGAATTGGGAGGGGGGCCCCAAGAGACCCAGTACTTC. It specifies CASSELGGGPQETQYF.